Shown below are 6 T cell receptor beta chains from a single sample sequenced in a study of blood T cell repertoires in COVID-19. Repertoires were generated with immunoSEQ multiplex PCR, while TCRdb's copy carries only in-frame clones and drops some. The sample includes fewer than 250,000 clones, over 80% of them seen just once. The sample taken for sequencing was peripheral blood. These receptors all come from a woman between 55 and 75 years old with COVID-19, enrolled during active disease.

On this clone: The DNA is omitted, as the CDR3 cannot be located on it reliably, and the CDR3 follows TCRdb's listing. The gene calls are TRBV21-1 and TRBJ2-5; no check of the table's D call, TRBD2, against the DNA was made. TRBV21-1 is a pseudogene. From its first to its last residue, the CDR3 has 17 amino acids. CDR3 amino acids: CASILAVAGRYQETQYF.

For the CDR3, the DNA is TGTGCCAGCAGTGAAGCTTCCTATGGAGGGAATCAGCCCCAGCATTTT. It codes for CASSEASYGGNQPQHF. The chain combines TRBV6-1 with TRBJ1-5; D remains ambiguous. Trimming removed 0 bases at V and 4 bases at J, with 13 bases between. Germline CDR1 reads MNHNS; CDR2 reads SASEGT. The CDR3 consists of 16 residues.

This clone came up a few times. The J gene is TRBJ1-1, the V gene TRBV7-8; D is undetermined. Germline CDR1 is SGHVS and CDR2 is FQNEAQ. The CDR3 extends over 13 amino acids. Trimming removed 5 bases at V and 2 bases at J, with 9 bases between. CDR3 nucleotides: TGTGCCAGCAGCCCCCAGGTAAACACTGAAGCTTTCTTT. This codes for CASSPQVNTEAFF.

This chain joins TRBV2 and TRBJ1-5; the match to TRBD1 covers 8 bases. The CDR3 has 16 amino acids. Trimming at V came to 4 bases and at J to 0 bases, leaving 5 bases not matched to a gene. Germline V CDR1 and CDR2: SNHLY, FYNNEI. The CDR3 spells CASSVSGGRSNQPQHF. The CDR3 bases are TGTGCCAGCAGTGTGTCAGGGGGCCGTAGCAATCAGCCCCAGCATTTT.

This clone came up a few times. The chain uses TRBV21-1 and TRBJ2-7; TRBD1, the table's D call, lacks a check against the DNA. TRBV21-1 is reported as a pseudogene. CDR3 length: 14 amino acids. CDR3 in amino acids: CASSTGTGFNRQYF. CDR3 DNA sequence: TGTGCCAGCAGCACCGGGACAGGGTTTAATCGGCAGTACTTC.

V gene TRBV14 combines with J gene TRBJ1-1, with D maybe TRBD1 (5 bases). The CDR3 contains 14 residues. Per germline, CDR1 SGHDN and CDR2 FVKESK. V was cut by 0 bases and J by 8 bases, with 13 bases left in between. CDR3 residues: CASSQDTVRGEAFF. The CDR3 bases are TGTGCCAGCAGCCAAGACACGGTTCGGGGGGAAGCTTTCTTT.